The 13 T cell receptor beta chains reported below all come from one sample, sequenced in a study of T cells in Graves' hyperthyroidism and ophthalmopathy (dated by TCRdb to the late 2010s). To prepare the library, multiplex PCR was applied. For sequencing, an Illumina HiSeq 2000 was employed. TCR beta CDR3 regions were amplified from RNA transcripts. A first-round RT-PCR of the TCR CDR3 used the HTBI primer set with the Qiagen OneStep RT-PCR kit. TCRdb trimmed public reads at Q25 via fastp, called clones via MiXCR and kept in-frame beta chains. Records with the same CDR3 protein are collapsed into one entry carrying the most frequent genes and DNA. The sample table shows roughly 700,000 distinct CDR3 sequences, and 30% to 40% are seen once. The leading ten clones occupy about a third of the sample. The sequenced sample was blood. The receptors stem from a woman aged 40 to 55 with Graves' hyperthyroidism.

This clonotype was detected a few times. The CDR3 end shows no conserved phenylalanine or tryptophan, and so a read error is likely. The chain has TRBV29-1 and TRBJ1-1, with D uncertain. The V and J ends lost 7 bases and 4 bases respectively, with 16 bases between them. The CDR3 extends over 13 amino acids. Per the germline V gene, CDR1 is SQVTM and CDR2 is ANQGSEA. The CDR3 DNA sequence: TGCAGCGGGGTGGTTGTCAGTCCCACTGAAGCTTTCCTT. Its protein is CSGVVVSPTEAFL.

V is TRBV7-9 and J is TRBJ2-5; 11 bases align to TRBD2. Germline loops: CDR1 SEHNR, CDR2 FQNEAQ (reference sequence). After removal of 5 bases from V and 4 bases from J, the junction contained 12 bases not matched to a gene. The CDR3 contains 17 residues. CDR3 bases: TGTGCCAGCAGCCAAGGAGGTAGCGGGGGGGCGAGAGAGACCCAGTACTTC. Translated, it gives CASSQGGSGGARETQYF. Together with reference TRBV7-9 and TRBJ2-5, the CDR3 gives the full variable domain: DTGVSQNPRHKITKRGQNVTFRCDPISEHNRLYWYRQTLGQGPEFLTYFQNEAQLEKSRLLSDRFSAERPKGSFSTLEIQRTEQGDSAMYLCASSQGGSGGARETQYFGPGTRLLVL.

The chain employs TRBV4-3 and TRBJ2-2; D remains unclear. Germline V gene sequence: CDR1 LGHNA, CDR2 YSLEER. The CDR3 has 12 amino acids. Trimming took off 8 bases at V and 1 base at J, with 5 bases between the two ends. The CDR3 region is CASAWNTGELFF. CDR3 bases: TGCGCCAGCGCCTGGAACACCGGGGAGCTGTTTTTT.

Worth noting for this clonotype: The conserved closing phenylalanine or tryptophan is absent in this CDR3, likely reflecting a read error. The limits of the CDR3 on the DNA are not certain, so only TCRdb's listed CDR3 is given. The V and J genes are TRBV5-1 and TRBJ1-1. The V gene's germline CDR1 is SGHRS and CDR2 YFSETQ. Termini included, the CDR3 measures 11 amino acids. The CDR3 is CASSQEGRTFL.

The rearrangement joins TRBV28 to TRBJ2-7; no reliable D call. The germline V gene has CDR1 MDHEN and CDR2 SYDVKM. The germline V and J ends were trimmed by 8 bases and 9 bases, with 20 bases remaining between them. This CDR3 is 13 amino acids long. The CDR3 sequence: CASGTLMLDVQYF. DNA of the CDR3: TGTGCCAGCGGAACCCTCATGCTCGACGTGCAGTACTTC. The full variable domain, its missing parts supplied by reference TRBV28 and TRBJ2-7, is DVKVTQSSRYLVKRTGEKVFLECVQDMDHENMFWYRQDPGLGLRLIYFSYDVKMKEKGDIPEGYSVSREKKERFSLILESASTNQTSMYLCASGTLMLDVQYFGPGTRLTVT.

The CDR3 loop reads CASSPRPGKHQETQYF. DNA for the CDR3: TGTGCCAGCTCACCACGGCCGGGAAAGCACCAAGAGACCCAGTACTTC. The chain employs TRBV18 and TRBJ2-5; tentatively, D is TRBD2 (5 bases). Trimming shortened V by 1 base and J by 0 bases, and 12 bases separated the two germline ends. The CDR3 contains 16 residues. Germline CDR1 is KGHSH and CDR2 is LQKENI.

This chain connects TRBV6-5 to TRBJ1-2; D may be TRBD1 (5 bases). V lost 6 bases and J 5 bases, leaving 16 bases between the germline ends. CDR3 length equals 14 residues. Germline CDR1 reads MNHEY; CDR2 reads SVGAGI. The CDR3 here is CASSFGGAVYGYTF. CDR3 nucleotide sequence: TGTGCCAGCAGCTTTGGAGGGGCCGTTTATGGCTACACCTTC.

The V call is TRBV7-2, the J call TRBJ1-2, with D perhaps matching TRBD1 (6 bases). Germline V gene lookup returns CDR1 SGHTA and CDR2 FQGNSA. The CDR3 runs to 14 residues. Trimming cost V 3 bases and J 9 bases, with 17 bases left between them. This CDR3 is CASSFFPGATSYTF. The CDR3 DNA reads TGTGCCAGCAGCTTTTTTCCGGGGGCGACGAGCTACACCTTC.

This rearrangement joins TRBV7-2 to TRBJ1-2; D is uncertain. The CDR3 consists of 14 residues. The V gene's germline CDR1 is SGHTA and CDR2 FQGNSA. V gave up 8 bases and J gave up 2 bases, with 15 bases separating them. CDR3 DNA sequence: TGTGCCAGCTCACCATCCGCTCCCAACTATGGCTACACCTTC. Translating gives CASSPSAPNYGYTF.

The chain links TRBV7-3 to TRBJ2-7, with no clear D. Trimming took off 6 bases at V and 6 bases at J, with 18 bases between the two ends. The germline CDR1 and CDR2 sequences are SGHTA and FQGTGA. There are 14 residues in the CDR3. CDR3 region: CASRLSPITGEQYF. Here the CDR3 DNA reads TGTGCCAGCAGACTATCGCCTATTACCGGCGAGCAGTACTTC.

This sequence joins TRBV15 and TRBJ2-7; 7 nucleotides line up with TRBD1. Germline loops: CDR1 LNHNV, CDR2 YYDKDF (reference sequence). V gave up 6 bases and J gave up 7 bases; unmatched junction bases: 15. CDR3 length: 15 residues. CDR3 sequence reads: CATRADRVLRNEQYF. In DNA form, the CDR3 reads TGTGCCACCAGGGCCGACAGGGTTCTTCGGAATGAGCAGTACTTC.

The J gene is TRBJ1-2, the V gene TRBV15; 11 bases map to TRBD1. The V gene end was trimmed by 10 bases and the J gene end by 6 bases; junction bases not matched to a gene: 7. The CDR3 covers 13 residues. In germline, CDR1 is LNHNV, CDR2 YYDKDF (reference sequence). Written as DNA, the CDR3 is TGTGCCATCGGGACAGGGGGTAGGGATGGCTACACCTTC. It yields the protein CAIGTGGRDGYTF.

The chain recombines TRBV10-3 with TRBJ2-3; 7 bases map to TRBD2. Germline V gene sequence: CDR1 ENHRY, CDR2 SYGVKD. The CDR3 covers 15 residues. The trim removed 4 bases at V and 2 bases at J, leaving 6 bases unmatched. CDR3 nucleotides: TGTGCCATCAGTGTTTTAGCGGGCTTCACAGATACGCAGTATTTT. Translation gives CAISVLAGFTDTQYF.